This T cell receptor beta chain emerged from a study of blood T cell repertoires in COVID-19. The protocol was immunoSEQ multiplex PCR, while the TCRdb copy is restricted to in-frame clones and leaves out a portion. This sample carries under 300,000 clones, approximately 91% of them seen once, and the ten largest clones take 0.85% to 1%. The CDR3 spans 16 residues. V shed 4 bases and J 4 bases; nucleotides not matched to a gene: 10. Germline CDR1 and CDR2: SGDLS and YYNGEE. This chain joins TRBV9 and TRBJ2-1; 8 positions agree with TRBD1. The sequencing input was peripheral blood. The TCR was taken from a woman aged 35 to 49 who had recovered from COVID-19. CDR3 sequence (DNA): TGTGCCAGCAGCTCGAACCCAGGGGGCGCATACAATGAGCAGTTCTTC. Protein: CASSSNPGGAYNEQFF.